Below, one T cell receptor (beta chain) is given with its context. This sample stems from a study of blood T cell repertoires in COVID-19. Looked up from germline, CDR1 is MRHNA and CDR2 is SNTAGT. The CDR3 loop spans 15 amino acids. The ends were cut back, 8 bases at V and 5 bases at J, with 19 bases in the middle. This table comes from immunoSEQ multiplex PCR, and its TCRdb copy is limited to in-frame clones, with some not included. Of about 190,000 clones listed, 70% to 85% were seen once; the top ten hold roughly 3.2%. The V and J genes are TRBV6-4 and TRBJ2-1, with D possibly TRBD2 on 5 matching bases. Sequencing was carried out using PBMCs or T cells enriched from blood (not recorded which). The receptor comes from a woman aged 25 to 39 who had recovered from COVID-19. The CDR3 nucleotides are TGTGCCAGCCGCTCCTTTATTGGAGGTAACAATGAGCAGTTCTTC. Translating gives CASRSFIGGNNEQFF.